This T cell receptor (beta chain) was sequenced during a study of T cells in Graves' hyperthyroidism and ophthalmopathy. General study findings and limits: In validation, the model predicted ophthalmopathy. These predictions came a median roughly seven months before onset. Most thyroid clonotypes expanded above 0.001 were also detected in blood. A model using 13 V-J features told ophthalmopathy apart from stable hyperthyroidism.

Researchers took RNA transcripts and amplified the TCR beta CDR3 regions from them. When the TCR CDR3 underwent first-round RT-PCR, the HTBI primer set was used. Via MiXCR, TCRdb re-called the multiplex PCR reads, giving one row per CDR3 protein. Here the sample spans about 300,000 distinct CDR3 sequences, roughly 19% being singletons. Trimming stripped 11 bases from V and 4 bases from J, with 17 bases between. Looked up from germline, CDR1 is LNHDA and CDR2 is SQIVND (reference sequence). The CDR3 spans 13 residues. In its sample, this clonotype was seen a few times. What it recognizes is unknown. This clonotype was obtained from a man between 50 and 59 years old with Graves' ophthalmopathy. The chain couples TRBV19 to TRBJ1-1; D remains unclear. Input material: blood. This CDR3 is CASQPSGATEAFF. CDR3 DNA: TGTGCCTCTCAACCTTCGGGCGCCACTGAAGCTTTCTTT.